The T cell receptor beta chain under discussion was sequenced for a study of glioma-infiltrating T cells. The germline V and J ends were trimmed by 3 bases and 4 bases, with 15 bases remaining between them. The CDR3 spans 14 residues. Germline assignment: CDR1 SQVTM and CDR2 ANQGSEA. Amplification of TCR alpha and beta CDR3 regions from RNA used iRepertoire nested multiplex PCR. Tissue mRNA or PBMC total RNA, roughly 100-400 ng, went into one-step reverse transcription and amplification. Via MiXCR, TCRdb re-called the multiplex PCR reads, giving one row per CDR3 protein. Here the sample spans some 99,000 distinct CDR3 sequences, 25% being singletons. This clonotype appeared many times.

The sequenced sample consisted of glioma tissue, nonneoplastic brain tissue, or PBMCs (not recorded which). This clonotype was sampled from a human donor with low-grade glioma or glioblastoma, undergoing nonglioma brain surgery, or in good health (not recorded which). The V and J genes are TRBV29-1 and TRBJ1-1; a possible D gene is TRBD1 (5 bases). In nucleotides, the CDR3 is TGCAGCGTTGAGGGCGGGGCAGGTACCACTGAAGCTTTCTTT. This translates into CSVEGGAGTTEAFF. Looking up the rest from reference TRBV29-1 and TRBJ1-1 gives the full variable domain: SAVISQKPSRDICQRGTSLTIQCQVDSQVTMMFWYRQQPGQSLTLIATANQGSEATYESGFVIDKFPISRPNLTFSTLTVSNMSPEDSSIYLCSVEGGAGTTEAFFGQGTRLTVV.